Listed below are T cell receptor beta chains from one sample, sequenced in a study of OX40 agonist ivuxolimab in advanced cancers. Generated by immunoSEQ multiplex PCR, the TCRdb table keeps only in-frame clones and is missing some. This sample has 44,000 or so clones, with approximately 80% found just once. Sample: CD4+ or CD8+ T cells sorted from blood, taken in a trial of the OX40 agonist ivuxolimab. The receptors come from an adult with an advanced solid tumor such as melanoma, head and neck, liver or kidney cancer. CDR3s include the opening cysteine and the closing phenylalanine or tryptophan. The order of the fields is V gene, J gene, CDR3 protein.

TRBV12-5	TRBJ1-1	CASGLAPTGGTEAFF
TRBV2	TRBJ1-5	CASSEMGGRTNQPQHF
TRBV6-5	TRBJ2-2	CASSYIRRRGTGELFF
TRBV2	TRBJ1-1	CATQTGGTEAFF
TRBV19	TRBJ1-1	CASEPRAGKNTEAFF
TRBV11-2	TRBJ1-1	CASSQFTRTLNTEAFF
TRBV6-1	TRBJ1-3	CASQAQAGNTIYF
TRBV7-2	TRBJ2-5	CASSPPGAETQYF
TRBV18	TRBJ1-4	CASSPVDIAEKLFF
TRBV2	.	CASSEQTDEQYF
TRBV19	TRBJ2-3	CASSGTSGGFTDTQYF
TRBV11-2	TRBJ2-7	CASSLAQLAGAVYEQYF
TRBV10-2	TRBJ2-7	CASSDRAYEQYF
TRBV7-9	TRBJ1-2	CASSSSTGEAHGYTF